This T cell receptor (beta chain) was sequenced during a study of shared clonotypes between healthy human individuals. Naive CD8 populations comprised CD45RO-negative cells positively selected for CCR7, excluding terminally differentiated effector memory CD45RA+ cells. HIV-negative, healthy adults without recent acute infections or vaccinations were the donors. Among the donors, all were Caucasian adults who lived in Nashville, Tennessee. Measured with immunoSEQ multiplex PCR; TCRdb has only the in-frame clones, and not every one. The sample records around 2,000,000 clones, approximately 94% being singletons. This CDR3 has 13 amino acids. Trimming left V 3 bases short and J 6 bases short, with 15 bases between. Germline V CDR1 and CDR2: SQVTM, ANQGSEA.

The V and J genes are TRBV29-1 and TRBJ2-7; D is unresolved. The sequence was obtained from a man in his late teens or twenties in good health. Some clones in this sample may be carry-over from other donors' samples. Sequenced input: naive CD8+ T cells from PBMCs. The DNA of the CDR3 is TGCAGCGTTGATTTGGGCCTCTCCCGCGAGCAGTACTTC. It yields the protein CSVDLGLSREQYF.